Listed here are 2 T cell receptor beta chains from one sample, sequenced in a study of response to subunit inactivated influenza vaccine. One entry per CDR3 protein, called by TCRdb with MiXCR from the RT-PCR reads. The repertoire has almost 250,000 distinct CDR3 sequences, 12% of them found once; the top ten carry about 7.8%. The material was non-naive T cells sorted from PBMCs, obtained around two weeks before vaccination. Receptor source: a man in his fifties or sixties who received an inactivated influenza vaccine.

This clonotype turned up a few times. The genes are TRBV4-1 and TRBJ2-5; D is perhaps TRBD2 (5 bases). Per the germline V gene, CDR1 is MGHRA and CDR2 is YSYEKL. CDR3 size: 13 residues. With 1 base removed from V and 5 bases from J, the gap between germline ends came to 8 bases. The CDR3 coding sequence is TGCGCCAGCAGCCAAGGACCGGGGGAGACCCAGTACTTC. Its translation is CASSQGPGETQYF.

The chain uses TRBV18 and TRBJ2-5, with TRBD2 identical over 7 bases. Per the germline V gene, CDR1 is KGHSH and CDR2 is LQKENI. The CDR3 covers 15 residues. J lost 2 bases, V lost 4 bases, and 7 bases had no gene match. CDR3 loop: CASSLATSRQETQYF. CDR3 DNA sequence: TGTGCCAGCTCACTAGCGACTAGCCGGCAAGAGACCCAGTACTTC.